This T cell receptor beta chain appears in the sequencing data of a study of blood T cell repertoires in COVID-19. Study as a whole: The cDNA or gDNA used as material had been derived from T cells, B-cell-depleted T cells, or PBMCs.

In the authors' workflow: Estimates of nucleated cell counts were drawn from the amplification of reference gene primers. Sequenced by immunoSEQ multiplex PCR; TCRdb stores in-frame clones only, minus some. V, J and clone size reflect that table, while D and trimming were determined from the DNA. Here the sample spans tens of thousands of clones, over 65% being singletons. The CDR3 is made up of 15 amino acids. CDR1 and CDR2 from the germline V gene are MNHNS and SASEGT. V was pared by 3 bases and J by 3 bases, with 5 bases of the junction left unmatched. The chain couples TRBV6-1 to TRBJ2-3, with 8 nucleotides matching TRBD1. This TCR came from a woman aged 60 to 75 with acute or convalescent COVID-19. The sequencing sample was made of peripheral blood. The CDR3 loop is CASSDDRGATDTQYF. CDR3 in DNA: TGTGCCAGCAGTGACGACAGGGGCGCGACAGATACGCAGTATTTT.